This entry is about one TCR beta chain. No antigen is known for it. Germline V gene lookup returns CDR1 MRHNA and CDR2 SNTAGT. The CDR3 has 13 residues. Trimming took off 5 bases at V and 4 bases at J, with 12 bases between the two ends. The entry originates in a study of T cell responses to AZD1222 COVID-19 vaccine. Regarding the study as a whole: Repertoire sampling was restricted to post-peak T cell response timepoints.

Sequencing was performed with immunoSEQ multiplex PCR; in TCRdb, only in-frame clones are kept and a portion is missing. Of fewer than 120,000 clones listed, around 90% are singletons. This receptor was obtained from an adult in good health. The sequencing here drew on peripheral blood, taken on day 0 of AZD1222 vaccination. The gene calls are TRBV6-4 and TRBJ2-7; D not certain. The CDR3 reads CASSTYLGYEQYF. The CDR3 DNA sequence: TGTGCCAGCAGTACGTATCTAGGGTACGAGCAGTACTTC.